This T cell receptor beta chain was documented in a study of T cell repertoires in cytomegalovirus infection. For the study at large: Signatures in public TCR beta sequences pointed to both CMV infection and matching HLA type.

Points on this clonotype: Antigen unknown.

TCRdb used MiXCR to reprocess the reads, holding one entry per CDR3 protein. This sample yields roughly 230,000 distinct CDR3 sequences, of which under 25% are seen a single time; over 15% belongs to the top ten. Study conclusions and caveats: CMV carriers having the relevant HLA were flagged by cumulative public TCR beta family frequency. Clonotype analysis showed dominance of the ex vivo response by HLA-C-restricted CMV-specific TCR beta clonotypes.

This CDR3 is 14 amino acids long. Germline-derived CDR1 and CDR2 are SGHRS and YFSETQ. V was cut by 0 bases and J by 6 bases, with 12 bases left in between. The receptor comes from a human donor in good health (CMV status not recorded). Some clones in this sample may be carry-over from other donors' samples. The sequenced sample was CD8+ T cells from PBMCs. This chain connects TRBV5-1 to TRBJ1-1; TRBD1 might be the D (5 bases). The CDR3 bases are TGCGCCAGCAGCTTGGCGGGGCCCGGGGCTGAAGCTTTCTTT. Amino acids: CASSLAGPGAEAFF.